A selection of T cell receptor beta chains follows, all from one sample in a study of cytomegalovirus exposure and HLA in healthy donors. The assay was immunoSEQ multiplex PCR, and TCRdb's table has in-frame clones only and misses some. The sample has tens of thousands of clones, approximately 80% seen once. The sample consisted of PBMCs. These TCRs come from a female donor in good health and CMV-seronegative. The CDR3 runs from the conserved cysteine through the conserved F or W. The order of the fields is D gene, J gene, V gene, clone size, CDR3 DNA, CDR3 protein. A D gene is named only where the DNA matches it firmly. A clone size is listed for some rows: how often the clone was seen (once, few, many), or a class if it is expanded.

TRBD2,TRBJ2-1,TRBV7-8,-,TGTGCCAGCAGCTCGGAACCGGGGCTAGCGGGGGGGGAGCAGTTCTTC,CASSSEPGLAGGEQFF
TRBD1,TRBJ1-3,TRBV15,once,TGTGCCACCAGCAGAGGGGACAGGGGGCCTGGAAACACCATATATTTT,CATSRGDRGPGNTIYF
-,TRBJ2-7,TRBV15,-,TGTGCCACCAGCAGAGTCTCGACAGGTACCTACGAGCAGTACTTC,CATSRVSTGTYEQYF
-,TRBJ1-2,TRBV10-3,-,TGTGCCATCACCTACGCGGGCGATCGGACGGGCTACACCTTC,CAITYAGDRTGYTF
-,TRBJ2-3,TRBV5-1,-,TGCGCCAGCAGCCTCCGCTGGGGGGCAGATACGCAGTATTTT,CASSLRWGADTQYF
-,TRBJ2-3,TRBV6-1,-,TGTGCCAGCAGACGGACAGCCCCCACAGATACGCAGTATTTT,CASRRTAPTDTQYF
-,TRBJ2-3,TRBV9,few,TGTGCCAGCAGCCTTCGTGGGGGGGGCGCGCGGGTGGCGGATACGCAGTATTTT,CASSLRGGGARVADTQYF
-,TRBJ1-1,TRBV9,-,TGTGCCAGCAGCCCCCCGCCCAGTTTAAGGGGAACTGAAGCTTTCTTT,CASSPPPSLRGTEAFF
-,TRBJ1-4,TRBV4-1,few,TGCGCCAGCAGCCAAGATAGGAGCAGGGCGGATGAAAAACTGTTTTTT,CASSQDRSRADEKLFF
-,TRBJ1-4,TRBV7-9,-,TGTGCCAGCAGCTTAGGTACAGATGAAAAACTGTTTTTT,CASSLGTDEKLFF
-,TRBJ2-2,TRBV7-3,-,TGTGCCAGCAGCTCGCAGGGTTCGACGAACACCGGGGAGCTGTTTTTT,CASSSQGSTNTGELFF
-,TRBJ1-2,TRBV6-6,-,TGTGCCAGCAGCACTCTACAGGCGCACTATGGCTACACCTTC,CASSTLQAHYGYTF
TRBD2,TRBJ2-3,TRBV2,-,TGTGCCAGCAGCCCCCCGGGACTAGGTGTAGATACGCAGTATTTT,CASSPPGLGVDTQYF
TRBD1,TRBJ1-4,TRBV18,-,TGTGCCAGCTCACGGGACAGCGTAACAGGAAAACTGTTTTTT,CASSRDSVTGKLFF
-,TRBJ2-7,TRBV7-3,-,TGTGCCAGCAGCTTAGGGGCCCCCAACGAGCAGTACTTC,CASSLGAPNEQYF
-,TRBJ1-2,TRBV7-9,-,TGTGCCAGCAGCGCCCGAGGGGGTTGGGTTGAAAACTATGGCTACCCCTTC,CASSARGGWVENYGYPF
-,TRBJ1-1,TRBV7-9,-,TGTGCCAGCAGCTTTGTGGCAGCGATGAACACTGAAGCTTTCTTT,CASSFVAAMNTEAFF
TRBD1,TRBJ2-5,TRBV5-1,-,TGCGCCAGCAGCCAGACAGGGACCCAAGAGACCCAGTACTTC,CASSQTGTQETQYF